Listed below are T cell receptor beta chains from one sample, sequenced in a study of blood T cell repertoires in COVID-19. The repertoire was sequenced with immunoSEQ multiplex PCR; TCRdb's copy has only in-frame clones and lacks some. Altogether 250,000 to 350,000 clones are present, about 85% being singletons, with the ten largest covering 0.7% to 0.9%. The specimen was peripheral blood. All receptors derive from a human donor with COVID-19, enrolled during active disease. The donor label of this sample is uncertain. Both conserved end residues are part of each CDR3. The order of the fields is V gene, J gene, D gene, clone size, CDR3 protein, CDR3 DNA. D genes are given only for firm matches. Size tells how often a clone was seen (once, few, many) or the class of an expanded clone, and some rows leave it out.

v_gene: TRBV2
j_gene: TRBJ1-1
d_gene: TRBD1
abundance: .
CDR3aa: CASIDRGLTEAFF
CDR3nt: TGTGCCAGCATTGACAGGGGGCTCACTGAAGCTTTCTTT

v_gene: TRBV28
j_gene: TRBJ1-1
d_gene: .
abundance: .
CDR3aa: CASSTPGGPGAEAFF
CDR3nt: TGTGCCAGCAGCACCCCGGGAGGCCCGGGGGCTGAAGCTTTCTTT

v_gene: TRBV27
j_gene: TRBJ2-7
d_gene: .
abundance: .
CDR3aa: CASSLGSLKYF
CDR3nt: TGTGCCAGCAGTTTGGGGAGTTTGAAGTACTTC

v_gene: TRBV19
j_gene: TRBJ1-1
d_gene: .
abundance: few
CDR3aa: CASSPVDSFEAFF
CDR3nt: TGTGCCAGTAGTCCCGTGGACAGTTTTGAAGCTTTCTTT

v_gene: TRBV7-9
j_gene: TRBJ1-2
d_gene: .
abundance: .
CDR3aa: CASSLNTGYGYTF
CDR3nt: TGTGCCAGCAGCCTCAATACAGGGTATGGCTACACCTTC

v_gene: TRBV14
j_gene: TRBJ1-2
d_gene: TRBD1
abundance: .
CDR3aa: CASSPPIGDRGHYGYTF
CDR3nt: TGTGCCAGCAGCCCCCCAATCGGGGACAGGGGACACTATGGCTACACCTTC

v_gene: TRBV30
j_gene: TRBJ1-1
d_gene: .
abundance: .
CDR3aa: CAWSVLVRGNTEAFF
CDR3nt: TGTGCCTGGAGTGTACTAGTCAGGGGGAACACTGAAGCTTTCTTT

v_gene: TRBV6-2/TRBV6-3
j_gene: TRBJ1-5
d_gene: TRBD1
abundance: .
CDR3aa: CASSYGGQGNQPQHF
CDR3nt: TGTGCCAGCAGTTACGGGGGACAGGGAAATCAGCCCCAGCATTTT

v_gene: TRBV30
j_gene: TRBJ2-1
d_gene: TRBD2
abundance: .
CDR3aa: CAWSASGNNEQFF
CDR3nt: TGTGCCTGGAGTGCTAGCGGGAACAATGAGCAGTTCTTC

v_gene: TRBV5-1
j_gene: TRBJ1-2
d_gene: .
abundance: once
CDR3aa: CASSRQGFQGNYGYTF
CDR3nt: TGCGCCAGCAGCCGCCAGGGTTTCCAGGGAAACTATGGCTACACCTTC

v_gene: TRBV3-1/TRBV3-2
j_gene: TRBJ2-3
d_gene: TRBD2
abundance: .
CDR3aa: CASSLRLAGATDTQYF
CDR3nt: TGTGCCAGCAGCCTGAGACTAGCGGGAGCGACAGATACGCAGTATTTT

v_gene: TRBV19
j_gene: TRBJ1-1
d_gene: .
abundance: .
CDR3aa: CASSATVNTEAFF
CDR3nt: TGTGCCAGTAGCGCGACAGTAAACACTGAAGCTTTCTTT

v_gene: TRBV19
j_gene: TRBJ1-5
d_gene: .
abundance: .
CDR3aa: CASSMDPLGGYSNQPQHF
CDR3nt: TGTGCCAGTAGTATGGATCCCCTCGGGGGATATAGCAATCAGCCCCAGCATTTT

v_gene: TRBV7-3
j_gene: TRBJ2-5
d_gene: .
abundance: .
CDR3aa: CASSLAGPQETQYF
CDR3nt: TGTGCCAGCAGCTTAGCAGGGCCTCAAGAGACCCAGTACTTC

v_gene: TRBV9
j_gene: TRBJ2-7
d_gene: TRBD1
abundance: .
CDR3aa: CASSYGQGSPYEQYF
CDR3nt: TGTGCCAGCAGCTATGGACAGGGGAGTCCCTACGAGCAGTACTTC

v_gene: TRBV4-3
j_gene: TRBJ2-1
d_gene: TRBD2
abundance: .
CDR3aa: CASSQNGAGRRNEQFF
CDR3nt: TGCGCCAGCAGCCAAAACGGGGCCGGGAGGAGGAATGAGCAGTTCTTC

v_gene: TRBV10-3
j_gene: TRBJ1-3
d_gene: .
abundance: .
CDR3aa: CAISEPPGSGNTIYF
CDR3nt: TGTGCCATCAGTGAGCCCCCAGGCTCTGGAAACACCATATATTTT

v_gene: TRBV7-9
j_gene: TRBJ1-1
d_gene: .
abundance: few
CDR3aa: CASSLEATVGQAFF
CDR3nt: TGTGCCAGCAGCTTAGAGGCTACTGTGGGGCAAGCTTTCTTT

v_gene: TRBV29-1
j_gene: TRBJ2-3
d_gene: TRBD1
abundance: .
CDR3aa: CSVSGTGGADTQYF
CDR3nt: TGCAGCGTTTCCGGGACAGGGGGCGCAGATACGCAGTATTTT

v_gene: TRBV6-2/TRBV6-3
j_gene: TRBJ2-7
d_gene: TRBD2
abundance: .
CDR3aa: CASSSLRTSGTSSYEQYF
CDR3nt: TGTGCCAGCAGTTCCCTTCGGACTAGCGGGACCAGTTCCTACGAGCAGTACTTC

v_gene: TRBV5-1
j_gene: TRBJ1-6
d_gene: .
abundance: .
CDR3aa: CASSLDEDSPLHF
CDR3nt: TGCGCCAGCAGCTTGGACGAGGATTCACCCCTCCACTTT

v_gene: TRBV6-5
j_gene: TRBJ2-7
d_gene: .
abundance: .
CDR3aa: CASSPVTGSFGEQYF
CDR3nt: TGTGCCAGCAGTCCGGTTACAGGGTCCTTTGGCGAGCAGTACTTC